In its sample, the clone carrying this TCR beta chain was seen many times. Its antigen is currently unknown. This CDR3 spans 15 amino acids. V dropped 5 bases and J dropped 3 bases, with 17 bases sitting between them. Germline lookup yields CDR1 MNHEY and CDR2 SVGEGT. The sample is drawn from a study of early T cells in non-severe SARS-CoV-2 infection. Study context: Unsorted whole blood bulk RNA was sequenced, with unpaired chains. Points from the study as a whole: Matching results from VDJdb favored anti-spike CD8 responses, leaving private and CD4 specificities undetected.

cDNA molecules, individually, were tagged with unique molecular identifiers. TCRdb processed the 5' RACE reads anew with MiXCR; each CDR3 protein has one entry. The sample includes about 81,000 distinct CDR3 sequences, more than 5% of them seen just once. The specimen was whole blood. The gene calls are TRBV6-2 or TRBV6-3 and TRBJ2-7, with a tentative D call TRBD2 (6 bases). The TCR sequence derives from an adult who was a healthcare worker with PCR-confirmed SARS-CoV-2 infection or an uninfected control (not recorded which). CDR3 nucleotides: TGTGCCAGCAGTCCCCGGCCGGGGGTGATCTACGAGCAGTACTTC. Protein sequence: CASSPRPGVIYEQYF.